One sample yielded the 12 T cell receptor beta chains listed below, sequenced in a study of T cell changes during pregnancy in multiple sclerosis. Assay: immunoSEQ multiplex PCR; the TCRdb copy retains only in-frame clones and omits some. Here the sample spans almost 50,000 clones, roughly nine tenths being singletons. This specimen consisted of CD4+ T cells from peripheral blood mononuclear cells, obtained in the second trimester of pregnancy. The source is a female donor in good health, enrolled as a control in a pregnancy study.

DNA for the CDR3: TGCGCCAGCAGCTGGGGGACAGGGAAGGCAGATACGCAGTATTTT. It specifies CASSWGTGKADTQYF. The rearrangement uses TRBV5-1 and TRBJ2-3, with 9 positions matching TRBD1. CDR3 length: 15 amino acids. V shed 3 bases and J 4 bases; nucleotides not matched to a gene: 6. Germline V lookup: CDR1 SGHRS, CDR2 YFSETQ.

This clone was seen only once. This chain connects TRBV7-2 to TRBJ2-4, with TRBD2 matching over 8 bases. CDR3 size: 19 residues. The V segment lost 6 bases and the J segment 1 base; nucleotides outside the gene matches: 17. CDR1 SGHTA and CDR2 FQGNSA come from the germline V gene. CDR3 region: CASSHGGGHLSQAKNIQYF. Written as DNA, the CDR3 is TGTGCCAGCAGTCACGGGGGGGGGCATTTGAGTCAGGCCAAAAACATTCAGTACTTC.

V and J are TRBV6-6 and TRBJ1-1, with 7 bases fitting TRBD1. This CDR3 is 14 amino acids long. Trimming removed 4 bases from V and 1 base from J; junction bases left unmatched: 3. Germline loops: CDR1 MNHNY, CDR2 SVGAGI (reference sequence). CDR3 sequence reads: CASSSRQGNTEAFF. Written as DNA, the CDR3 is TGTGCCAGCAGTTCTCGACAGGGGAACACTGAAGCTTTCTTT.

This chain joins TRBV2 and TRBJ1-5, with TRBD1 identical over 7 bases. The V and J ends lost 8 bases and 4 bases, in that order; junction bases with no gene match: 8. Germline loops: CDR1 SNHLY, CDR2 FYNNEI. The CDR3 consists of 14 residues. CDR3 bases: TGTGCCAGCGGCAGACAGGGTGGAAATCAGCCCCAGCATTTT. Its translation: CASGRQGGNQPQHF. The full variable domain, with the rest looked up from reference TRBV2 and TRBJ1-5, is EPEVTQTPSHQVTQMGQEVILRCVPISNHLYFYWYRQILGQKVEFLVSFYNNEISEKSEIFDDQFSVERPDGSNFTLKIRSTKLEDSAMYFCASGRQGGNQPQHFGDGTRLSIL.

This chain uses TRBV2 with TRBJ2-5; D is uncertain. V was trimmed by 8 bases and J by 4 bases, leaving 5 bases between them. CDR1 is SNHLY and CDR2 is FYNNEI in the germline V gene. The CDR3 consists of 10 residues. This chain's CDR3 is CASSRETQYF. The CDR3 bases are TGTGCCAGCTCTCGAGAGACCCAGTACTTC.

The chain combines TRBV7-7 with TRBJ2-1, with 9 nucleotides matching TRBD1. CDR3 length equals 15 residues. Trimming took 4 bases from V and 1 from J; bases not matched to a gene: 2. CDR1 and CDR2 from the germline V gene are SSHAT and FNYEAQ (reference sequence). CDR3 nucleotides: TGTGCCAGCAGCTCAGACAGGGGGTCCTACAATGAGCAGTTCTTC. Translating gives CASSSDRGSYNEQFF.

This chain links TRBV6-7 with TRBJ1-2, with 8 bases fitting TRBD1. TRBV6-7 is an ORF, with its function uncertain. The V segment lost 5 bases and the J segment 2 bases; nucleotides outside the gene matches: 10. This CDR3 region has 16 residues. CDR3 sequence (DNA): TGTGCCAGCAGTATCCCTCGGACAGGGCTGAACTATGGCTACACCTTC. Amino acids: CASSIPRTGLNYGYTF.

This clone showed up just once. The chain carries TRBV19 and TRBJ1-3; no firm D call. The CDR3 is 15 amino acids. Germline V gives CDR1 LNHDA, CDR2 SQIVND (reference sequence). The ends were cut back, 9 bases at V and 0 bases at J, with 15 bases in the middle. The CDR3 sequence is CASPPPGSSGNTIYF. The CDR3 nucleotides read TGTGCCAGCCCCCCTCCTGGCAGCTCTGGAAACACCATATATTTT.

The V and J genes are TRBV5-1 and TRBJ1-6; D not certain. The V end lost 0 bases, the J end lost 8 bases, and 6 bases lay between the germline ends. In germline, CDR1 is SGHRS, CDR2 YFSETQ. The CDR3 has 13 amino acids. The CDR3 region has the DNA TGCGCCAGCAGCTTGGGGCAGGATTCACCCCTCCACTTT. Translating it yields CASSLGQDSPLHF.

The rearrangement uses TRBV5-1 and TRBJ2-5; D may be TRBD2 (6 bases). From germline, CDR1 is SGHRS and CDR2 YFSETQ. V lost 3 bases to trimming and J lost 1 base, with 13 bases between them. This CDR3 is built from 15 residues. The DNA for the CDR3 is TGCGCCAGCAGCTGGGGACGGACTATCCAAGAGACCCAGTACTTC. Translating it yields CASSWGRTIQETQYF. The complete variable domain, with remaining parts taken from reference TRBV5-1 and TRBJ2-5, reads KAGVTQTPRYLIKTRGQQVTLSCSPISGHRSVSWYQQTPGQGLQFLFEYFSETQRNKGNFPGRFSGRQFSNSRSEMNVSTLELGDSALYLCASSWGRTIQETQYFGPGTRLLVL.

This chain joins TRBV5-5 and TRBJ2-7; D perhaps matches TRBD2 (6 bases). Germline V lookup: CDR1 SGHKS, CDR2 YYEKEE (reference sequence). This CDR3 has 15 amino acids. Deletions cut 3 bases from V and 5 bases from J, with 18 bases between. CDR3: CASSSTHGGLNEQYF. The CDR3 DNA follows: TGTGCCAGCAGCTCTACCCACGGGGGTCTCAACGAGCAGTACTTC. The variable domain in full, with the rest retrieved from reference TRBV5-5 and TRBJ2-7, is DAGVTQSPTHLIKTRGQQVTLRCSPISGHKSVSWYQQVLGQGPQFIFQYYEKEERGRGNFPDRFSARQFPNYSSELNVNALLLGDSALYLCASSSTHGGLNEQYFGPGTRLTVT.

J is TRBJ2-3 and V is TRBV19, with a weak D call TRBD2 (5 bases). CDR1 is LNHDA, CDR2 SQIVND, per germline (reference sequence). The germline V and J ends were trimmed by 3 bases and 3 bases, with 7 bases remaining between them. This CDR3 comprises 13 residues. The CDR3, as DNA: TGTGCCAGTAGTATCCGGGGAACAGATACGCAGTATTTT. As protein: CASSIRGTDTQYF.